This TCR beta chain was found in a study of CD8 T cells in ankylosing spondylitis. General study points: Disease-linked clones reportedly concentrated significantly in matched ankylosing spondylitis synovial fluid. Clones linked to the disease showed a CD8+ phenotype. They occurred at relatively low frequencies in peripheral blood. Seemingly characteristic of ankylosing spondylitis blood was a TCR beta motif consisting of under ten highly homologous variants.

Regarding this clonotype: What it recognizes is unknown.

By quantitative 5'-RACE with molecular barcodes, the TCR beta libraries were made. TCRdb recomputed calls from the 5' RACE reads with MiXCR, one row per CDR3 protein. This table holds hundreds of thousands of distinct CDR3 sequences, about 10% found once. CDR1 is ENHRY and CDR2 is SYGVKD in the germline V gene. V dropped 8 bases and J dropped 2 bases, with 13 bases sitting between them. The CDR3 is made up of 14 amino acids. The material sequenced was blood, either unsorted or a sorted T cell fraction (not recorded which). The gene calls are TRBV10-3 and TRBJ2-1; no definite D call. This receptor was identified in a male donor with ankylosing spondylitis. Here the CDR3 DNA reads TGTGCCATCGGCCGGGCTCCCACCTACAATGAGCAGTTCTTC. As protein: CAIGRAPTYNEQFF.